This T cell receptor (beta chain) came from a study of blood T cell repertoires in COVID-19. Across the whole study: Researchers got acute and convalescent COVID-19 samples from the United States, Italy and Spain. T cells, B-cell-depleted T cells, or PBMCs provided the cDNA or gDNA that served as material.

As originally analysed: Counts of nucleated cells, estimated from reference gene primer amplification, were obtained. Generated by immunoSEQ multiplex PCR, the TCRdb table keeps only in-frame clones and is missing some. V and J calls and clone size are those listed in that table; D and trimming were worked out from the DNA. In the table there are 90,000 to 100,000 clones, 81% of which are singletons. CDR1 and CDR2 from the germline V gene are ENHRY and SYGVKD. Trimming removed 3 bases from V and 0 bases from J, with 12 bases in between. This CDR3 contains 16 residues. This clonotype was obtained from a man in his sixties with acute or convalescent COVID-19. The gene calls are TRBV10-3 and TRBJ1-3, with D perhaps matching TRBD1 (6 bases). What was sequenced was peripheral blood. CDR3 residues: CAISEGGMLSGNTIYF. CDR3 coding DNA: TGTGCCATCAGTGAAGGGGGTATGCTCTCTGGAAACACCATATATTTT.